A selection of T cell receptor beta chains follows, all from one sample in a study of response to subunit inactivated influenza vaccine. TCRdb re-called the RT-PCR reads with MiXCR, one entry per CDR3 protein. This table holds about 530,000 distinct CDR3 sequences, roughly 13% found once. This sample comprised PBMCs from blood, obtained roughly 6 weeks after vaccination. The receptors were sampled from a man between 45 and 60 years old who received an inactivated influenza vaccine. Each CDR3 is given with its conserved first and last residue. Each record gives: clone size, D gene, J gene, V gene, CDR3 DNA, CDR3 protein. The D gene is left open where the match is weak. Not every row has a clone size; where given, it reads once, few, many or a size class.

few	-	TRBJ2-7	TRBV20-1	TGCAGTGCTAGAGTTCGGGGGCGAGAGCAGTACTTC	CSARVRGREQYF
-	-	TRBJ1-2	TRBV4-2	TGTGCCAGCAGCCAAGATCTAGCACCTCCTGGCTACACCTTC	CASSQDLAPPGYTF
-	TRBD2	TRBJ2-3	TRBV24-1	TGTGCCACCAGTGGAAGAGGGACTAGCTTTTTGAAGGGGGGAGATACGCAGTATTTT	CATSGRGTSFLKGGDTQYF
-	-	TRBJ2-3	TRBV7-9	TGTGCCAGCAGCTTAGTTGCAAGTTCCACAGATACGCAGTATTTT	CASSLVASSTDTQYF
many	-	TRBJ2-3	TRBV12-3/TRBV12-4	TGTGCCAGCAGTTCTCGGATGAGGGTGGCAGATACGCAGTATTTT	CASSSRMRVADTQYF
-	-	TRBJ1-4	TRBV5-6	TGTGCCAGCAGCTTGGCCGGGTTTAATGAAAAACTGTTTTTT	CASSLAGFNEKLFF
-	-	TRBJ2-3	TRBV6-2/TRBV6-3	TGTGCCAGCAGTTTTATCCCGGGACGGGACACAGATACGCAGTATTTT	CASSFIPGRDTDTQYF
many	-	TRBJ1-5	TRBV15	TGTGCCACCAGCAGAGTCCTGAGGGATCAGCCCCAGCATTTT	CATSRVLRDQPQHF
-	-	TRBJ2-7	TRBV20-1	TGCAGTGCTATTTCCCTTAGCGGAATCTACGAGCAGTACTTC	CSAISLSGIYEQYF
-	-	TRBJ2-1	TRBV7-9	TGTGCCAGCAGCTTAGGCCGGCTAGAGTGGAATGAGCAGTTCTTC	CASSLGRLEWNEQFF
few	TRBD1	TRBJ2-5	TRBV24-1	TGTGCCACCAGTGATACGGGACAGAGGAGAACCCAGTACTTC	CATSDTGQRRTQYF
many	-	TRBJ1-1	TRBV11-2	TGTGCCAGCAGCTTAGGGACTGAGAACACTGAAGCTTTCTTT	CASSLGTENTEAFF
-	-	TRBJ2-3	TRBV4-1	TGCGCCAGCAGCCATCGGGGGGCCCGCACAGATACGCAGTATTTT	CASSHRGARTDTQYF
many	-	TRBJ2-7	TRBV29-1	TGCAGCGTTGTGACCTCCCTCTCCTACGAGCAGTACTTC	CSVVTSLSYEQYF
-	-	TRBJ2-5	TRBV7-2	TGTGCCAGCAGCCGTGACAGCAAAAAAGAGACCCAGTACTTC	CASSRDSKKETQYF
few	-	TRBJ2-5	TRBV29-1	TGCAGCGTTGAAGTACCTAGCCGCAAAGAGACCCAGTACTTC	CSVEVPSRKETQYF
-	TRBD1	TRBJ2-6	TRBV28	TGTGCCAGCAGTCTCGGGACAGGGCCTTTATTGGCCAACGTCCTGACTTTC	CASSLGTGPLLANVLTF